This TCR beta chain was sequenced during a study of blood T cell repertoires in COVID-19. Only in-frame clones appear in the TCRdb table, and some are missing; sequencing was by immunoSEQ multiplex PCR. The sample records about 130,000 clones, roughly 69% being singletons. CDR1 and CDR2 from the germline V gene are ENHRY and SYGVKD. V was clipped by 8 bases and J by 0 bases; unmatched bases: 11. The length of the CDR3 is 19 residues. The source of this sequence is a woman in her sixties or seventies with acute or convalescent COVID-19. The V and J genes are TRBV10-3 and TRBJ2-3; 16 nucleotides agree with TRBD2. Sequencing used peripheral blood. This chain's CDR3 is CAIAPGLAGGPGSTDTQYF. CDR3 DNA sequence: TGTGCCATCGCCCCGGGACTAGCGGGGGGGCCGGGGAGCACAGATACGCAGTATTTT.